This T cell receptor (beta chain) was sequenced in a study of blood T cell repertoires in COVID-19. This clone came up a few times. Trimming took off 8 bases at V and 2 bases at J, with 15 bases between the two ends. Germline lookup yields CDR1 MDHEN and CDR2 SYDVKM. This CDR3 has 14 amino acids. Method: immunoSEQ multiplex PCR; TCRdb's copy keeps in-frame clones and lacks some. Among approximately 260,000 clones, approximately 83% were seen once, and the ten largest hold approximately 9.9%. The V call is TRBV28, the J call TRBJ1-2; TRBD1 might be the D (5 bases). This receptor was identified in a woman between 65 and 79 years old with acute or convalescent COVID-19. Material: peripheral blood. DNA of the CDR3: TGTGCCAGCGTCTGGAGGGGCTTAAACTATGGCTACACCTTC. Translated: CASVWRGLNYGYTF.